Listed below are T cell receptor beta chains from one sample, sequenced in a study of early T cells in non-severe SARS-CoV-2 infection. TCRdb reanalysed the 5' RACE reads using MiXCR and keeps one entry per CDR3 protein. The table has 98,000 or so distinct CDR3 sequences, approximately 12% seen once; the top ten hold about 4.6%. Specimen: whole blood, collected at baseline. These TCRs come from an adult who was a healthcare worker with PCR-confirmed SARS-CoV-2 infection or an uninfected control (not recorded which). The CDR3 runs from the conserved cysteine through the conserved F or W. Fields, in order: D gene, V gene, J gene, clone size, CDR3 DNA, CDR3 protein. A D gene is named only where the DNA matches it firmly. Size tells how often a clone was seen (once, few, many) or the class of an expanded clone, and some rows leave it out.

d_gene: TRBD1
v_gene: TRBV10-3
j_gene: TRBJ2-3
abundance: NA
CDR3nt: TGTGCCGTACTCCGGGACAGGGAAAATACGCAGTATTTT
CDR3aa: CAVLRDRENTQYF

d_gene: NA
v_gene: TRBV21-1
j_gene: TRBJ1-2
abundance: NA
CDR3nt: TGTGCCAGCAGCAACTGCCCCCCCTATGGCTACACCTTC
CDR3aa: CASSNCPPYGYTF

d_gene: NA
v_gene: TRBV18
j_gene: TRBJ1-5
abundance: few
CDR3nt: TGTGCCAGCTCCCCAGCACAAGGGTTCCAGCCCCAGCATTTT
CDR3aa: CASSPAQGFQPQHF

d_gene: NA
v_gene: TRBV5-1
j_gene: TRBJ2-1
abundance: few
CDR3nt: TGCGCCAGCAGCTTGGACCCCTTCGAAGAGCAGTTCTTC
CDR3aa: CASSLDPFEEQFF

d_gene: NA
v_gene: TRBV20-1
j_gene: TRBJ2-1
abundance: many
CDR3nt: TGCAGTGCTAGAGATGGGAGTGAGCAGTTCTTC
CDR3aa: CSARDGSEQFF

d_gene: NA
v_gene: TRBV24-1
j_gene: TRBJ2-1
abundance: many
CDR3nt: TGTGCCACCAGTGGAACAGGGTCCTACAATGAGCAGTTCTTC
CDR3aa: CATSGTGSYNEQFF

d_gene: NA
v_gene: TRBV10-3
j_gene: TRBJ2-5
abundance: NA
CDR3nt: TGTGCCATCAGTCAGGGGGGAGAGACCCAGTACTTC
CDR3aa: CAISQGGETQYF

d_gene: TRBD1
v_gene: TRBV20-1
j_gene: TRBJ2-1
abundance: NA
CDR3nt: TGCAGTGCTGGCCGGGACAGGGGCGATGAGCAGTTCTTC
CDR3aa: CSAGRDRGDEQFF

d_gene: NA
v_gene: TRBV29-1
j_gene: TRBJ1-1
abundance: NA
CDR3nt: TGCAGCGTCCAGGGAGGGGGCACTGAAGCTTTCTTT
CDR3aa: CSVQGGGTEAFF

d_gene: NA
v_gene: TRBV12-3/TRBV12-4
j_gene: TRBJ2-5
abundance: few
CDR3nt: TGTGCCAGCAGTACATGGGGGGAGACCCAGTACTTC
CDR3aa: CASSTWGETQYF

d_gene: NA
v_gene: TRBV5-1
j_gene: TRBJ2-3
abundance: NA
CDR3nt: TGCGCCAGCAGCTCACAGATGACAGATACGCAGTATTTT
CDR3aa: CASSSQMTDTQYF

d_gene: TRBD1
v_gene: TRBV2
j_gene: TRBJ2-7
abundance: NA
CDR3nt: TGTGCCAGCAGCGGACAGGGAGCCTACGAGCAGTACTTC
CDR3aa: CASSGQGAYEQYF

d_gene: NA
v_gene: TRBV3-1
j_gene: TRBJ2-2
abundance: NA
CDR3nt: TGTGCCAGCAGCCAAGCCCCTTCGAGGGAGCTGTTTTTT
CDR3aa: CASSQAPSRELFF

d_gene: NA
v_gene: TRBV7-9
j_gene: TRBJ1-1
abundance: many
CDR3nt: TGTGCCAGCAGCTTACCCCGCGACGGGGGCATGAACACTGAAGCTTTCTTT
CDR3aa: CASSLPRDGGMNTEAFF

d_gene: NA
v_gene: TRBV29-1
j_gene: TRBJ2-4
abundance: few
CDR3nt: TGCAGCGTTGAGGAGGGGGCGCGGCTTCAGTACTTC
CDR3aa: CSVEEGARLQYF

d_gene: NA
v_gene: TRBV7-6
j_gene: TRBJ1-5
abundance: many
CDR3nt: TGTGCCAGCAGCTTAGGGGGGGGGCAGCCCCAGCATTTT
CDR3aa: CASSLGGGQPQHF